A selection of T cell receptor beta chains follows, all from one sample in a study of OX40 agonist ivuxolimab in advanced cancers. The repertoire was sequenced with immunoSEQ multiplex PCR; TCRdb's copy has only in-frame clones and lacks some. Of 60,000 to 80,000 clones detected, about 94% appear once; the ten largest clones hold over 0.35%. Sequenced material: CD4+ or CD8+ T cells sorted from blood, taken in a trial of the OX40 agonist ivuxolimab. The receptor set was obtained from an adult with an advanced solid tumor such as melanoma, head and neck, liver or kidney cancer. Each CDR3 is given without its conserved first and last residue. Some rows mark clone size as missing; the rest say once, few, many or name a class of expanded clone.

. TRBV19 ASSKSTSGRRTGELF
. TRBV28 ASRDSSSYEQY
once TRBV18 ASSPKEKRGGELF
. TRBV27 ASSLNGGAGGYT
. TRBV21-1 ASSKEGGMNTEAF
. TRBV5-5 ASSEQVYSNQPQH
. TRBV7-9 ASSLDRAGFSNTQY
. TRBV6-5 ASRQGSPPQH
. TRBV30 AWKSTGVNSPLH
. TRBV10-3 AISESAGTANTGELF
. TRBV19 ASRRYSNQPQH
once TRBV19 ASSPQGDQPQH
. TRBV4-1 ASSLRAGQGDEQF
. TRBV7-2 ASSLWSEGEQY
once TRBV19 ASSLGLAGGSDEQF
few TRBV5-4 ASSLALGKETQY
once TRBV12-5 ASGLGQGSYGYT
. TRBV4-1 ASSQAPLVSYNEQF
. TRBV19 ASKNSRGRETQY
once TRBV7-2 ASTGPGALH
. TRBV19 ASSIRDRSNQPQH
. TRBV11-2 ASSLEEGSQF
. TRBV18 ASSSDRDYGYT
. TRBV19 ASSIAPSTEQY
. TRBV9 ASSVNQVPYEQY
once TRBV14 ASSPTGSAGEQY
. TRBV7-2 ASSHRRAGANVLT
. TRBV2 ASSGGGSEAF
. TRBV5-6 ASSRRTGGYGYT
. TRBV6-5 ASSSATGVREQY
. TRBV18 ASSPQGAFGYGYT
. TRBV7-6 ASSFGGASTEAF
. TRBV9 ASSVRGARNTGELF
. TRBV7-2 ASSLEGWGNTIY
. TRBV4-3 ASSKRAGGGLETQY
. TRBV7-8 ASSLGGGEYEQY
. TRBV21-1 ASSKDTMNTEAF
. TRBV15 ATSRDEGSSYEQY
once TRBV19 ASSIEDRAGIGGYT
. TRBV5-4 ASSLVSDSTDTQY
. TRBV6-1 ASSKPGQGSYEQY
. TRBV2 ASSLQGIIGGYT
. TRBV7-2 ASSLALRALGKGSEQY
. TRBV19 ASSIAGAGTSGRGETQY
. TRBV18 ASSPMGTGNTIY